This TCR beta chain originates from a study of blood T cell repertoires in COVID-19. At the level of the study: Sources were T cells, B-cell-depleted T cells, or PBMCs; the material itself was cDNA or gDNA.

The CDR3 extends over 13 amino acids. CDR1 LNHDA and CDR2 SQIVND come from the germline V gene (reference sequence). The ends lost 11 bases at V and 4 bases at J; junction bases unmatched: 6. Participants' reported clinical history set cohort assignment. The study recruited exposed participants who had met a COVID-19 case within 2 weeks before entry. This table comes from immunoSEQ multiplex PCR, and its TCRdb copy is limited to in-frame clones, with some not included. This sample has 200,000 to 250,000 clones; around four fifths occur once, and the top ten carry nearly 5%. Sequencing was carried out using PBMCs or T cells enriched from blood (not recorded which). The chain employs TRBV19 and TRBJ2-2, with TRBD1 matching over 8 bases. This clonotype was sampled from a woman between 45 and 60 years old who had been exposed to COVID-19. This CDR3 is CAGHRGVTGELFF. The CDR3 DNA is TGTGCCGGCCACAGGGGGGTCACCGGGGAGCTGTTTTTT.